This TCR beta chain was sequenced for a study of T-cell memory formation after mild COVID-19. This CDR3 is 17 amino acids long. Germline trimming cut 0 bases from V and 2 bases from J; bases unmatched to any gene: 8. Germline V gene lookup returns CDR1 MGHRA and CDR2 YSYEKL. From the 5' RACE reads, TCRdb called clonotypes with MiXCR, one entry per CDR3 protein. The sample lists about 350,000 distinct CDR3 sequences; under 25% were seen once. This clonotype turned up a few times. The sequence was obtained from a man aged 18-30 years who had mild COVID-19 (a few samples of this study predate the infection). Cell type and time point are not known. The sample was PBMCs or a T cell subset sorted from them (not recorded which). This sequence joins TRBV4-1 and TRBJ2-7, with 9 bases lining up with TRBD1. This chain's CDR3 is CASSQDQLDRGTYEQYF. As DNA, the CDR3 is TGCGCCAGCAGCCAAGATCAGTTGGACAGGGGCACCTACGAGCAGTACTTC.